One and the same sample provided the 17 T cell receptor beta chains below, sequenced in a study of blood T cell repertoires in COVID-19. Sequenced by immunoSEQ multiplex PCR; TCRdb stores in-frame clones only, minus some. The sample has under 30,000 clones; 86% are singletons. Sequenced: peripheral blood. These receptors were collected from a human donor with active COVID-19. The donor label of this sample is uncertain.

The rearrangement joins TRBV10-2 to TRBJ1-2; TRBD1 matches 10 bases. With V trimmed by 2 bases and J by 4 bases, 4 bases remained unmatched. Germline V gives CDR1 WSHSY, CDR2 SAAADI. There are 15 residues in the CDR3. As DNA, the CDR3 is TGCGCCAGCAGTGAGGGGACAGGGGTTACCTATGGCTACACCTTC. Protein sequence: CASSEGTGVTYGYTF.

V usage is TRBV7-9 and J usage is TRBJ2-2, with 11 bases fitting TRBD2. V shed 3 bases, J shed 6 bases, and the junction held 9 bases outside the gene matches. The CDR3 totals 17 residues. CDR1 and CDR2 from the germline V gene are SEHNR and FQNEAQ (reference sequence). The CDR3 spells CASSLRLAGRSAGELFF. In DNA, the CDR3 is TGTGCCAGCAGCTTGCGACTAGCGGGAAGATCGGCCGGGGAGCTGTTTTTT.

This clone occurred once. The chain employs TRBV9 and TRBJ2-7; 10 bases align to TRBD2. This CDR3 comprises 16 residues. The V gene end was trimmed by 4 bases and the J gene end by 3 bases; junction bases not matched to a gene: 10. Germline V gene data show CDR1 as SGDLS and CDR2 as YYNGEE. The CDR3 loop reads CASSQGGLATVYEQYF. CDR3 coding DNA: TGTGCCAGCAGCCAAGGGGGACTAGCGACCGTCTACGAGCAGTACTTC.

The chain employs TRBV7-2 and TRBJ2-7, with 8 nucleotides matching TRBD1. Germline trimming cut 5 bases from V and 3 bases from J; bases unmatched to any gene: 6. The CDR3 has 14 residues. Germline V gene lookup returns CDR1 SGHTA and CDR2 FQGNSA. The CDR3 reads CASSAHRGVYEQYF. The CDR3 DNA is TGTGCCAGCAGCGCACACAGGGGGGTCTACGAGCAGTACTTC. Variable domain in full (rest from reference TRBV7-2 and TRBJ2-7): GAGVSQSPSNKVTEKGKDVELRCDPISGHTALYWYRQSLGQGLEFLIYFQGNSAPDKSGLPSDRFSAERTGGSVSTLTIQRTQQEDSAVYLCASSAHRGVYEQYFGPGTRLTVT.

Written as DNA, the CDR3 is TGTGCCAGCGGACAAGTCGGAACTAATGAAAAACTGTTTTTT. Its protein is CASGQVGTNEKLFF. V is TRBV28 and J is TRBJ1-4; a possible D gene is TRBD1 (5 bases). The CDR3 has 14 amino acids. V lost 8 bases, J lost 1 base, and 11 bases lay in between. Germline CDR1 MDHEN, CDR2 SYDVKM.

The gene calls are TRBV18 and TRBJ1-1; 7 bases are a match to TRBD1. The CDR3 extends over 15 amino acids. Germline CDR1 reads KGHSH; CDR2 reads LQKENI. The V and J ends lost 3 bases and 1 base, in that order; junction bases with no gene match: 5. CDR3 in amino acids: CASSPMTGRNTEAFF. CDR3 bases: TGTGCCAGCTCACCCATGACAGGGAGGAACACTGAAGCTTTCTTT.

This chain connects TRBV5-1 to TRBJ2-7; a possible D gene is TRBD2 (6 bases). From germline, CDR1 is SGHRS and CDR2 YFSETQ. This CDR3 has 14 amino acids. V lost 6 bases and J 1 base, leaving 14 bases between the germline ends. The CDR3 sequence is CASTWDSTSYEQYF. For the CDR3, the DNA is TGCGCCAGCACCTGGGACTCCACTTCCTACGAGCAGTACTTC.

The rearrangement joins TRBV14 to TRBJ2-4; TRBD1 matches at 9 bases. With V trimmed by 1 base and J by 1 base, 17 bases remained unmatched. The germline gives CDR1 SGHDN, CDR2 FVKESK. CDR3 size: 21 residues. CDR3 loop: CASSQGPKQGASFLAKNIQYF. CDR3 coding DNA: TGTGCCAGCAGCCAAGGGCCTAAACAGGGGGCTAGTTTTTTGGCCAAAAACATTCAGTACTTC.

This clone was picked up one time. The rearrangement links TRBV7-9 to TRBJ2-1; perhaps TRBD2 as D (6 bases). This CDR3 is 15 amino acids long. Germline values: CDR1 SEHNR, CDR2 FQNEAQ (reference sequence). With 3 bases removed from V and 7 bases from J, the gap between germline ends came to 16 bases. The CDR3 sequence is CASSFAMAGSNEQFF. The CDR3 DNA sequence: TGTGCCAGCAGCTTTGCCATGGCGGGGTCTAATGAGCAGTTCTTC.

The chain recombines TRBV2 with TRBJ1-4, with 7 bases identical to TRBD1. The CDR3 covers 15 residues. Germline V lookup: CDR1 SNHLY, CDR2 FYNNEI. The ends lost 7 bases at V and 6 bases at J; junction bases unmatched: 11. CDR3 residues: CASTTPGTADEKLFF. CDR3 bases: TGTGCCAGCACCACGCCCGGGACAGCCGATGAAAAACTGTTTTTT.

The CDR3 DNA reads TGTGCCAGCAGTTACCTCTCGGGACAGGGGTTAAATGGCTACACCTTC. Its translation: CASSYLSGQGLNGYTF. The chain combines TRBV6-6 with TRBJ1-2; 10 bases align to TRBD1. Germline CDR1 MNHNY, CDR2 SVGAGI (reference sequence). V shed 2 bases and J 6 bases; nucleotides not matched to a gene: 9. The CDR3 is made up of 16 amino acids.

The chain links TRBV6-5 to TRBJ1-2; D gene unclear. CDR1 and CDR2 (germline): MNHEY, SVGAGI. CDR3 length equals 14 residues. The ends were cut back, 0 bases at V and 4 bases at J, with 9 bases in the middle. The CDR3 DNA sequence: TGTGCCAGCAGTTACTCTCAGGCCTCCTATGGCTACACCTTC. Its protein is CASSYSQASYGYTF.

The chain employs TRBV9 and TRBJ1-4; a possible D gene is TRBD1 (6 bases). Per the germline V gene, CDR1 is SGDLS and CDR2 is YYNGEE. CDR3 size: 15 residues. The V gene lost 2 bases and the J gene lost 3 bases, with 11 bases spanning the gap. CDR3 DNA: TGTGCCAGCAGCGTCCGGGGGGCGCCTAATGAAAAACTGTTTTTT. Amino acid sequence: CASSVRGAPNEKLFF.

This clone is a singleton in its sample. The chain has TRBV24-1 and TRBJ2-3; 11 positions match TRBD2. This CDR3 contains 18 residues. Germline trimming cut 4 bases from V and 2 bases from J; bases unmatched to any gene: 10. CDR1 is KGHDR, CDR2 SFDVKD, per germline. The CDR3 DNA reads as TGTGCCACCAGTGACGTATCCTCGACTAGCGGGGACACAGATACGCAGTATTTT. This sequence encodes CATSDVSSTSGDTDTQYF.

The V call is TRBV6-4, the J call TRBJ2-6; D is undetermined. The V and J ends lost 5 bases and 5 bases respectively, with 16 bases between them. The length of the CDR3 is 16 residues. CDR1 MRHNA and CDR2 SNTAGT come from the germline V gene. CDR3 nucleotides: TGTGCCAGCAGTAGTGTGCGACAAAGTCGGGCCAACGTCCTGACTTTC. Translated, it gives CASSSVRQSRANVLTF.

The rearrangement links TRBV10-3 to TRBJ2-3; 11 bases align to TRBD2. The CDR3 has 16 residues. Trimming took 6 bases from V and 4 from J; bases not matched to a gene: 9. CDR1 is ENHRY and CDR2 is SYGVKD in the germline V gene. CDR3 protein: CAIRSTSGSKPDTQYF. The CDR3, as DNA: TGTGCCATCAGGAGTACTAGCGGGAGTAAACCAGATACGCAGTATTTT.

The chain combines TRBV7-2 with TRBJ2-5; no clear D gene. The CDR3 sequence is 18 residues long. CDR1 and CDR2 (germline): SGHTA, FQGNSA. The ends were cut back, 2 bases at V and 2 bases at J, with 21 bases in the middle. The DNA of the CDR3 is TGTGCCAGCAGCTTAATCTTTTCAGGAAGAGCACCTCAAGAGACCCAGTACTTC. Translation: CASSLIFSGRAPQETQYF.